Given below is one T cell receptor beta chain in context. This sample is part of a study of T cells in pancreatic ductal adenocarcinoma. Surgery without prior neoadjuvant therapy was the treatment of the selected pancreatic ductal adenocarcinoma patients. The CDR3 extends over 16 amino acids. The V gene's germline CDR1 is SGHAT and CDR2 FQNNGV. Trimming shortened V by 6 bases and J by 0 bases, and 15 bases separated the two germline ends. Method: immunoSEQ multiplex PCR; TCRdb's copy keeps in-frame clones and lacks some. This table holds about 16,000 clones, 91% found once. Material: PBMCs. The clonotype comes from a human donor with pancreatic ductal adenocarcinoma. The chain has TRBV11-2 and TRBJ2-1; D is possibly TRBD2 (6 bases). The CDR3 sequence: CASRISTGDSYNEQFF. CDR3 sequence (DNA): TGTGCCAGCAGGATTAGTACGGGGGACTCCTACAATGAGCAGTTCTTC.